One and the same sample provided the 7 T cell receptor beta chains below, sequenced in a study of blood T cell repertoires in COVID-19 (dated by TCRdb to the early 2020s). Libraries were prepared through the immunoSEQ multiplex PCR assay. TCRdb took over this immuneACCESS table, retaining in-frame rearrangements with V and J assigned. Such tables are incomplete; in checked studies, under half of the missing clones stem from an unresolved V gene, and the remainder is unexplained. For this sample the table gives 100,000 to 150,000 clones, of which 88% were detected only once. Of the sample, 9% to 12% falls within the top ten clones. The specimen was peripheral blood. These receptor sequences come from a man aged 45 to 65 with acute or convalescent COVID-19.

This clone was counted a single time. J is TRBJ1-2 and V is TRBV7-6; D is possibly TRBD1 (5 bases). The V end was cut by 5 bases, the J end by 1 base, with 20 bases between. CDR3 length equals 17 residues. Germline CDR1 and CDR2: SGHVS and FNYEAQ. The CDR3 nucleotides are TGTGCCAGCAGCCCCAGGGCCGAGACACAGTTTAACTATGGCTACACCTTC. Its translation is CASSPRAETQFNYGYTF.

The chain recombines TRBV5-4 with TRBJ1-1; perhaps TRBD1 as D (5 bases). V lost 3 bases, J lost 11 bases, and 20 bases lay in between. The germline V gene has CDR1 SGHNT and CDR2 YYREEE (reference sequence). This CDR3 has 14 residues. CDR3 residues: CASSSAGLKTEAFF. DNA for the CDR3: TGTGCCAGCAGCTCCGCGGGGCTAAAGACCGAGGCTTTCTTT.

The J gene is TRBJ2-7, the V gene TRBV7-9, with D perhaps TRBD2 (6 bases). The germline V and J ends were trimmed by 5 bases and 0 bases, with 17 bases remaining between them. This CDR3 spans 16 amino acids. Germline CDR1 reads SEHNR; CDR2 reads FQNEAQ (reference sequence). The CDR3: CASSRDLATSSYEQYF. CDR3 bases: TGTGCCAGCAGCCGTGACCTAGCGACGAGCTCCTACGAGCAGTACTTC.

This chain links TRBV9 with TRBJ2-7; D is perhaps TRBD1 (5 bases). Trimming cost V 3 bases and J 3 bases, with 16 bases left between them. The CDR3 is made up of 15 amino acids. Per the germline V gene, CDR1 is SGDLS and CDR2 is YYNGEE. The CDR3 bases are TGTGCCAGCAGCGCCCGTCCGGCCAGGGACTACGAGCAGTACTTC. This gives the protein CASSARPARDYEQYF.

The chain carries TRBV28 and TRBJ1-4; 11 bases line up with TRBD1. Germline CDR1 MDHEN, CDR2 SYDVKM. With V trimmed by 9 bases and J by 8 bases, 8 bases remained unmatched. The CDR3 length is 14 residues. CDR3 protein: CASSAGTGGEKLFF. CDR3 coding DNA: TGTGCCAGTTCAGCCGGGACAGGGGGAGAAAAACTGTTTTTT.

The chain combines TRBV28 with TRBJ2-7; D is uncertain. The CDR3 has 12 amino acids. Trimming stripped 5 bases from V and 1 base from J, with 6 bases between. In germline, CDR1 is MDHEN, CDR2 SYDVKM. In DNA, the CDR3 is TGTGCCAGCAGTGCTACTTCCTACGAGCAGTACTTC. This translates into CASSATSYEQYF.

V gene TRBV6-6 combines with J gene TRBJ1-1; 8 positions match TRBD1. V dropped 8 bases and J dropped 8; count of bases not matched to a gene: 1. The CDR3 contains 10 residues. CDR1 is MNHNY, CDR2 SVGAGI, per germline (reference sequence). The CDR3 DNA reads TGTGCCAGCGGGACAGGAGAAGCTTTCTTT. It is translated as CASGTGEAFF.